This TCR beta chain was captured in a study of OX40 agonist ivuxolimab in advanced cancers. Across the study: Those treated in dose escalation had hepatocellular carcinoma, melanoma, renal cell cancer or head and neck cancer.

Whole-study results and caveats: Clonal expansion in partial responders at 0.1-3.0 mg/kg ranked among the lowest.

A remark on this clone: Its specificity is not known.

Sequencing used immunoSEQ multiplex PCR; TCRdb keeps in-frame clones, though not all of them. In the table there are tens of thousands of clones, 75% to 85% of which are singletons. The TCR sequence derives from an adult with an advanced solid tumor such as melanoma, head and neck, liver or kidney cancer. Sequencing used CD4+ or CD8+ T cells sorted from blood, obtained in a trial of the OX40 agonist ivuxolimab.

The DNA for the CDR3 is TGTGCCAGTAGTACCCGGGACTTTAACACTGAAGCTTTCTTT. As protein: CASSTRDFNTEAFF. The chain carries TRBV19 and TRBJ1-1; a weak D match, TRBD1 (5 bases). The ends were cut back, 4 bases at V and 2 bases at J, with 11 bases in the middle. This CDR3 comprises 14 residues. Germline V gene data show CDR1 as LNHDA and CDR2 as SQIVND (reference sequence).